What follows describes a single T cell receptor (beta chain). Its antigen remains unidentified. Using its own MiXCR run on the reads, TCRdb lists one record per CDR3 protein. Of about 230,000 distinct CDR3 sequences in the sample, roughly 23% were seen once. The data derive from a study of T cell repertoires in cytomegalovirus infection. Study results and limitations: Within the response measured ex vivo, HLA-C-restricted CMV-specific TCR beta clonotypes were dominant.

Looked up from germline, CDR1 is MDHEN and CDR2 is SYDVKM. Losses at the gene ends were 5 bases for V and 4 bases for J; bases not matched to a gene: 5. The CDR3 runs 15 residues. The sequenced sample was CD8+ T cells from PBMCs. The TCR originated in a human donor in good health (CMV status not recorded). Some clones in this sample may be carry-over from other donors' samples. The V gene is TRBV28, the J gene TRBJ2-5, with 12 bases that match TRBD2. The CDR3 region has the DNA TGTGCCAGCAGTATCTGGACTAGCGGGGTAGAGACCCAGTACTTC. Translating gives CASSIWTSGVETQYF. The whole variable domain, remainder taken from reference TRBV28 and TRBJ2-5, is DVKVTQSSRYLVKRTGEKVFLECVQDMDHENMFWYRQDPGLGLRLIYFSYDVKMKEKGDIPEGYSVSREKKERFSLILESASTNQTSMYLCASSIWTSGVETQYFGPGTRLLVL.